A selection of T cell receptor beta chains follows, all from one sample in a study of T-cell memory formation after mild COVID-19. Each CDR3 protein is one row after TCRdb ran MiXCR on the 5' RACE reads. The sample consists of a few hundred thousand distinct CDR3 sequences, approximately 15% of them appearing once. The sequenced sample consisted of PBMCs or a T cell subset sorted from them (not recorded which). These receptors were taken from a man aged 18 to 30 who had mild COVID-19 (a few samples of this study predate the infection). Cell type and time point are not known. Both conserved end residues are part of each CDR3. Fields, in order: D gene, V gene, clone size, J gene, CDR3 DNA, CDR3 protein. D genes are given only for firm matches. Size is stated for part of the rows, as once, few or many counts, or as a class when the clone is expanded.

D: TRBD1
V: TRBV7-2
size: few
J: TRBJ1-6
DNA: TGTGCCAGCAGCTTAGGACCGGGACAGGGGGTCGGAAGCTATAATTCACCCCTCCACTTT
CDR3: CASSLGPGQGVGSYNSPLHF

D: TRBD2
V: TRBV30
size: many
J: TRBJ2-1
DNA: TGTGCCTGGACTAGCGGGGGGGCCGTATGGAGCGAGCAGTTCTTC
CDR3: CAWTSGGAVWSEQFF

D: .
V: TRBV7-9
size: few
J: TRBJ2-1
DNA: TGTGCCAGCAGCCCTACTCAGGGGACCTACAATGAGCAGTTCTTC
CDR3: CASSPTQGTYNEQFF

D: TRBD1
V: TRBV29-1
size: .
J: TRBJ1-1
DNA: TGCAGCGTCCCAACTTTCAGGGGGGAACTCACTGAAGCTTTCTTT
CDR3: CSVPTFRGELTEAFF

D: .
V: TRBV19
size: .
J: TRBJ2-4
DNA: TGTGCCAGTAGTATCAGCTGGGCCCCAACCAAAAACATTCAGTACTTC
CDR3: CASSISWAPTKNIQYF

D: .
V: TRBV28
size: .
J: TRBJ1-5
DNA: TGTGCCAGCAGTTTATCACTCAATGCTCAGCCCCAGCATTTT
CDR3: CASSLSLNAQPQHF

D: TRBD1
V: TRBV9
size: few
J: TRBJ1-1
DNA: TGTGCCAGCAGCGTAGGGACAGGGTTAGAAGCTTTCTTT
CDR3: CASSVGTGLEAFF

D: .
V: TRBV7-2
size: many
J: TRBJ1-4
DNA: TGTGCCAGCAGCTCCTCGTTGTCTGAAAAACTGTTTTTT
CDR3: CASSSSLSEKLFF

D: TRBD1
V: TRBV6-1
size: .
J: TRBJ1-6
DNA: TGTGCCAGCAGTGTCCAGGGGGACGGAAATAATTCACCCCTCCACTTT
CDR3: CASSVQGDGNNSPLHF

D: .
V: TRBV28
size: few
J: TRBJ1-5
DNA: TGTGCCAGCAGTCTTTTAGCCGGTCAGCCCCAGCATTTT
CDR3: CASSLLAGQPQHF

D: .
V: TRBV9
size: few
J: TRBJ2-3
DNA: TGTGCCAGCAGCGTATCAACCCTGGGGGCAGATACGCAGTATTTT
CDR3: CASSVSTLGADTQYF

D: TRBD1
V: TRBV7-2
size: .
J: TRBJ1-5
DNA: TGTGCCAGCAGCTTATCCCAGGGGGCTTGGAGCAATCAGCCCCAGCATTTT
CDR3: CASSLSQGAWSNQPQHF

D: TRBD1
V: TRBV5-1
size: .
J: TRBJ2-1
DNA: TGCGCCAGCAGACGCGGACAGGAAACGTGGGAGCAGTTCTTC
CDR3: CASRRGQETWEQFF

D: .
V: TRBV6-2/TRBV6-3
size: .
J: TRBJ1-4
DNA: TGTGCCAGCAGTTCCGACAGGTGGACTAATGAAAAACTGTTTTTT
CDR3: CASSSDRWTNEKLFF

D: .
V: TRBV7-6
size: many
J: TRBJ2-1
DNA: TGTGCCAGCAGCTTTGGCTATGAGCAGTTCTTC
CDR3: CASSFGYEQFF

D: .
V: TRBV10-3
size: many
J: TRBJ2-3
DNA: TGTGCCATCAGTGAGTCTGGTCGGGGCACAGATACGCAGTATTTT
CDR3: CAISESGRGTDTQYF

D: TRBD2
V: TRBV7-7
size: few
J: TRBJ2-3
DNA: TGTGCTAGCAGCTTAAGCGGGGGGACCACAGATACGCAGTATTTT
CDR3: CASSLSGGTTDTQYF

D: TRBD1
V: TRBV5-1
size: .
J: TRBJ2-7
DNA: TGCGCCAGCAGCGGGGACAGGGGGCCCTCCTACGAGCAGTACTTC
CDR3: CASSGDRGPSYEQYF

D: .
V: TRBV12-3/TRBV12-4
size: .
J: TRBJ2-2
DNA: TGTGCCAGCAGCCCGGAGGGGGGGAACACCGGGGAGCTGTTTTTT
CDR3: CASSPEGGNTGELFF

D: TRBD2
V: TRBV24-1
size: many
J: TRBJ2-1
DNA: TGTGCCACCAGTGGTACAGTCGGGGAGGGGGAGCAGTTCTTC
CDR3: CATSGTVGEGEQFF

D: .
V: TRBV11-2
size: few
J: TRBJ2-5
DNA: TGTGCCAGCAGCTCCGAGGCTAGTGGGGGTGAGACCCAGTACTTC
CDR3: CASSSEASGGETQYF

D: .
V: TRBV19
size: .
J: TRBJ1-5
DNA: TGTGCCAGTAGTACCGGGTTGGTCCCTAATCAGCCCCAGCATTTT
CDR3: CASSTGLVPNQPQHF

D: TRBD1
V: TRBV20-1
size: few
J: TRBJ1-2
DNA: TGCAGTGCGGGGGGGGACAGGGGCCATTATGGCTACACCTTC
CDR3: CSAGGDRGHYGYTF

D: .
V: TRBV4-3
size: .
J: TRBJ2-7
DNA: TGCGCCAGCAGCCAAGAATTGGTCGGAGGAGGATCCTTTACCTACGAGCAGTACTTC
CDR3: CASSQELVGGGSFTYEQYF

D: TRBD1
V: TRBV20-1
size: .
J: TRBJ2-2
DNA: TGCAGTGCTTCCCGGGACAGGGTGACCGGGGAGCTGTTTTTT
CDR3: CSASRDRVTGELFF

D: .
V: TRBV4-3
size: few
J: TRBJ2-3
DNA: TGCGCCAGCAGCCAAGATAGTGGCTGGGATACGCAGTATTTT
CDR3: CASSQDSGWDTQYF

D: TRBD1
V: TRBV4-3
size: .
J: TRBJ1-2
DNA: TGCGCCAGCAGCCAACAGGGGGACTATGGCTACACCTTC
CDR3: CASSQQGDYGYTF

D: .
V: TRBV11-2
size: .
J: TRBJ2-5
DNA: TGTGCCAGCAGTAACGAAGAGACCCAGTACTTC
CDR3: CASSNEETQYF

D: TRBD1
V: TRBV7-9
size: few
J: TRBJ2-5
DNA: TGTGCCAGCAGCACACAGGGGGTCGAACACTTC
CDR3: CASSTQGVEHF

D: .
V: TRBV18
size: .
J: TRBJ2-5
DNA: TGTGCCAGCTCACGAGCCAACCAAGAGACCCAGTACTTC
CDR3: CASSRANQETQYF

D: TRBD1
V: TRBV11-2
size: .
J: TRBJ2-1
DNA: TGTGCCAGCAGCGACAGATCGACCCTGGGACAGGGAGGTGAGCAGTTCTTC
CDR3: CASSDRSTLGQGGEQFF

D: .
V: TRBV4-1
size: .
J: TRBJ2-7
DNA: TGCGCCAGCAGCCAAGCCGGGGCCTACGAGCAGTACTTC
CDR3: CASSQAGAYEQYF

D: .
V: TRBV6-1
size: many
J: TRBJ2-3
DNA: TGTGCCAGCAGGGACAGCACAGATACGCAGTATTTT
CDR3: CASRDSTDTQYF

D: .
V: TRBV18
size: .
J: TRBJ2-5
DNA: TGTGCCAGCTCACCGGCGGACCAAGAGACCCAGTACTTC
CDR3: CASSPADQETQYF

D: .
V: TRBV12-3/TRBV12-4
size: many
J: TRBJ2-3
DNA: TGTGCCAGCAGTTCCCCCACCACGGCGGCAGATACGCAGTATTTT
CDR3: CASSSPTTAADTQYF

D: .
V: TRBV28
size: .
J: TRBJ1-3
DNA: TGTGCCAGCAGTTTCTCAGCGGAGGGAAACACCATATATTTT
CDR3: CASSFSAEGNTIYF

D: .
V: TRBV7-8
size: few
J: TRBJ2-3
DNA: TGTGCCAGCAGCTCTGGGCGGGATACGCAGTATTTT
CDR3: CASSSGRDTQYF

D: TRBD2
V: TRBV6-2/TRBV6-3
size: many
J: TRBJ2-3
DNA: TGTGCCAGCAGTAGGACTAGCGGGGCTCCAGATACGCAGTATTTT
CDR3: CASSRTSGAPDTQYF

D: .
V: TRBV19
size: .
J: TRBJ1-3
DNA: TGTGCCAGCCCTTCTCGTCACGGAAACACCATATATTTT
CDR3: CASPSRHGNTIYF

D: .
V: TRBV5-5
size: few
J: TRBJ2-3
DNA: TGTGCCAGCAGCATCTCGGACAGCACAGATACGCAGTATTTT
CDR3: CASSISDSTDTQYF

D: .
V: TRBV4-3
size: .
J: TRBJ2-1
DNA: TGCGCCAGCAGCCTTGACTACTCGAGCTCCTACAATGAGCAGTTCTTC
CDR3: CASSLDYSSSYNEQFF

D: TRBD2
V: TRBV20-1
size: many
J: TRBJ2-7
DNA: TGCAGTGCCCGGGAGGGGGACCTATACGAGCAGTACTTC
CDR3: CSAREGDLYEQYF

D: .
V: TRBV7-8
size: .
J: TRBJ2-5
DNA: TGTGCCAGCAGCTTAGGATCAGAGGGAAAGGAGACCCAGTACTTC
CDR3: CASSLGSEGKETQYF

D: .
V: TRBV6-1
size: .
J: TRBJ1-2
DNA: TGTGCCAGCAGTGAAGTGTCCGGGTTTTCGACCTTC
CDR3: CASSEVSGFSTF

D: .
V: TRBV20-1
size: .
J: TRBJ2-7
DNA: TGCAGTGCTAGACTAGCGTACGAGCAGTACTTC
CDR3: CSARLAYEQYF

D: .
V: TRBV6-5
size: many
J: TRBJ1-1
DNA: TGTGCCAGCAGTGACATATCGAACACTGAAGCTTTCTTT
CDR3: CASSDISNTEAFF